This entry lists 10 T cell receptor beta chains sequenced from one sample in a study of T cell responses to AZD1222 COVID-19 vaccine. Sequenced by immunoSEQ multiplex PCR; TCRdb stores in-frame clones only, minus some. The table has some 81,000 clones, roughly 84% seen once; the top ten hold about 6%. Sequenced here: peripheral blood, sampled 28 days after the second AZD1222 dose. The receptors were sampled from an adult who received the AZD1222 COVID-19 vaccine.

The chain joins TRBV19 to TRBJ1-5; D remains ambiguous. Between the trimmed V and J ends, which lost 5 bases and 0 bases, there was a span of 8 bases. The CDR3 runs to 14 residues. Germline V CDR1 and CDR2: LNHDA, SQIVND (reference sequence). The CDR3 loop reads CASSLGNSNQPQHF. CDR3 bases: TGTGCCAGTAGTCTGGGGAATAGCAATCAGCCCCAGCATTTT.

The rearrangement joins TRBV20-1 to TRBJ2-7; 9 nucleotides line up with TRBD1. From germline, CDR1 is DFQATT and CDR2 SNEGSKA (reference sequence). Trimming at V came to 3 bases and at J to 8 bases, leaving 8 bases not matched to a gene. The CDR3 extends over 13 amino acids. The CDR3 DNA reads as TGCAGTGCTAGTGGGGGACAGGGATCCAAGCAGTACTTC. Amino acid sequence: CSASGGQGSKQYF.

This clone showed up just a few times. This CDR3 is CASSRVAEAFF. CDR3 coding DNA: TGTGCCAGCTCCAGGGTAGCTGAAGCTTTCTTT. V is TRBV25-1 and J is TRBJ1-1; maybe TRBD1 (5 bases). In germline, CDR1 is MGHDK, CDR2 SYGVNS. The CDR3 has 11 residues. Trimming left V 8 bases short and J 6 bases short, with 10 bases between.

The chain recombines TRBV5-1 with TRBJ1-2; 7 bases are shared with TRBD1. The V gene's germline CDR1 is SGHRS and CDR2 YFSETQ. After removal of 7 bases from V and 4 bases from J, the junction contained 10 bases not matched to a gene. The CDR3 contains 14 residues. The CDR3 reads CASQTPGQSYGYTF. The CDR3 nucleotides read TGCGCCAGCCAAACCCCGGGACAGAGCTATGGCTACACCTTC.

The chain couples TRBV7-9 to TRBJ1-4; D gene uncertain. Per the germline V gene, CDR1 is SEHNR and CDR2 is FQNEAQ (reference sequence). Trimming stripped 5 bases from V and 8 bases from J, with 27 bases between. This CDR3 region has 18 residues. The CDR3 loop reads CASSTAPTDTSRWEKLFF. In DNA form, the CDR3 reads TGTGCCAGCAGCACTGCCCCGACCGACACCTCGAGATGGGAAAAACTGTTTTTT. The whole variable domain, remainder taken from reference TRBV7-9 and TRBJ1-4, is DTGVSQNPRHKITKRGQNVTFRCDPISEHNRLYWYRQTLGQGPEFLTYFQNEAQLEKSRLLSDRFSAERPKGSFSTLEIQRTEQGDSAMYLCASSTAPTDTSRWEKLFFGSGTQLSVL.

V usage is TRBV3-1 (or the pseudogene TRBV3-2) and J usage is TRBJ2-7, with 7 bases aligning to TRBD1. Germline V lookup: CDR1 LGHDT, CDR2 YNNKEL (reference sequence). CDR3 length: 15 residues. V lost 1 base, J lost 5 bases, and 8 bases stayed unmatched. The CDR3 reads CASSQAGQRTNEQYF. For the CDR3, the DNA is TGTGCCAGCAGCCAAGCGGGACAGCGTACGAACGAGCAGTACTTC.

The rearrangement joins TRBV27 to TRBJ1-3; TRBD1 aligns across 8 bases. CDR3 length: 14 residues. CDR1 and CDR2 (germline): MNHEY, SMNVEV (reference sequence). J was trimmed by 4 bases and V by 6 bases; bases with no gene match: 5. For the CDR3, the DNA is TGTGCCAGCAGGAAGACAGGGGCGGGAAACACCATATATTTT. Its protein product is CASRKTGAGNTIYF.

The chain couples TRBV5-1 to TRBJ2-7, with D unresolved. CDR1 SGHRS and CDR2 YFSETQ come from the germline V gene. There are 15 residues in the CDR3. Trimming left V 0 bases short and J 0 bases short, with 10 bases between. In DNA form, the CDR3 reads TGCGCCAGCAGCTTGGGGCTCCTCAGCTCCTACGAGCAGTACTTC. Translating it yields CASSLGLLSSYEQYF.

This clone came up once. The chain joins TRBV6-5 to TRBJ2-7, with TRBD2 matching over 10 bases. J was trimmed by 4 bases and V by 0 bases; bases with no gene match: 3. This CDR3 contains 15 residues. Germline values: CDR1 MNHEY, CDR2 SVGAGI. CDR3 sequence: CASSYSPSGSYEQYF. In nucleotides, the CDR3 is TGTGCCAGCAGTTACTCCCCTAGCGGGAGTTACGAGCAGTACTTC.

The V gene is TRBV5-4, the J gene TRBJ2-2; D gene uncertain. Germline loops: CDR1 SGHNT, CDR2 YYREEE (reference sequence). The V gene lost 4 bases and the J gene lost 4 bases, with 17 bases spanning the gap. CDR3 size: 16 residues. CDR3 loop: CASSPTPQPGTGELFF. The CDR3 DNA is TGTGCCAGCAGCCCTACCCCACAGCCGGGCACCGGGGAGCTGTTTTTT.